This T cell receptor beta chain comes out of a study of blood T cells in healthy people across ages. About the study: Using template switching, researchers captured about one barcoded beta molecule for each two T cells.

Individuals who donated were healthy Caucasians from Russia aged 6 to 90. Together with a sample-barcoded 5' primer, a J-beta primer mix was included in a second PCR lasting about 7 to 12 cycles. A single record per CDR3 protein comes from TCRdb applying MiXCR to the 5' RACE reads. The sample comprises about 750,000 distinct CDR3 sequences, approximately 53% of which are singletons, and approximately 40% rests with the top ten. This sequence was found in an elderly man in good health. Input material: blood.

Here the CDR3 reads CASSRTPEAKNIQYF. The DNA of the CDR3 is TGTGCCAGCAGTCGGACACCCGAAGCCAAAAACATTCAGTACTTC. This chain links TRBV12-3 or TRBV12-4 with TRBJ2-4; D might be TRBD1 (5 bases). The CDR3 consists of 15 residues. Trimming removed 5 bases at V and 0 bases at J, with 11 bases between.